This T cell receptor beta chain was sequenced during a study of OX40 agonist ivuxolimab in advanced cancers. The wider study: Of the participants, 40% had some prior anti-PD-1, anti-PD-L1 or anti-CTLA-4 therapy, which was allowed.

Enrollment shut out patients with autoimmune disease history or systemic immunosuppression. Sampled blood was obtained at baseline, cycle 4 day 1, and cycle 7 day 1. Germline CDR1 reads SNHLY; CDR2 reads FYNNEI. V lost 7 bases, J lost 0 bases, and 13 bases lay in between. The CDR3 has 15 residues. Clones were sequenced by immunoSEQ multiplex PCR, and TCRdb holds only the in-frame ones, with some missing. Among more than 45,000 clones, about 88% were seen once, and the ten largest hold approximately 1.9%. The sample in question was CD4+ or CD8+ T cells sorted from blood, obtained in a trial of the OX40 agonist ivuxolimab. This receptor was identified in an adult with an advanced solid tumor such as melanoma, head and neck, liver or kidney cancer. The chain uses TRBV2 and TRBJ1-3; possibly TRBD1 for D (5 bases). Here the CDR3 DNA reads TGTGCCAGCAATACCGGGACGGCCTCTGGAAACACCATATATTTT. Amino acid sequence: CASNTGTASGNTIYF.